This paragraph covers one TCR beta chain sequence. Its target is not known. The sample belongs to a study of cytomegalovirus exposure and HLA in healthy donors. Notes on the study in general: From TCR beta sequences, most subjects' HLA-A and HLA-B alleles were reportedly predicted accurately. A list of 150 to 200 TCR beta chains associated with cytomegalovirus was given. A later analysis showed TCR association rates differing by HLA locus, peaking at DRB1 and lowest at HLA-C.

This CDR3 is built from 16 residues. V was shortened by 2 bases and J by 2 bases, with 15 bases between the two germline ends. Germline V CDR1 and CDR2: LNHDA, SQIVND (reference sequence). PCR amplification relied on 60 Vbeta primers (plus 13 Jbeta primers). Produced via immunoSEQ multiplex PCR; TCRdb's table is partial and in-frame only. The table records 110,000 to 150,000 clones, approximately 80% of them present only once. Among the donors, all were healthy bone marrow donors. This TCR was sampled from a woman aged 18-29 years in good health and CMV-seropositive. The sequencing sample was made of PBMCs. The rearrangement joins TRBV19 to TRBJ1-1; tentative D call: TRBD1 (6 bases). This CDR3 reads CASSIFAGQRNTEAFF. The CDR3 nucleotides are TGTGCCAGTAGTATATTCGCCGGACAGCGTAACACTGAAGCTTTCTTT.